The rows below give T cell receptor beta chains drawn from one sample of a study of human T cells and chemical hapten exposure. TCRdb itself ran the RACE reads through MiXCR, one entry per CDR3 protein. Of some 38,000 distinct CDR3 sequences in the sample, 7.6% are singletons; the top ten hold 1% to 1.5%. Source: whole blood, taken in connection with sensitization to the hapten diphenylcyclopropenone (DPC). These receptors all come from a woman in her forties or fifties with alopecia areata. Some clones in this sample may be carry-over from other donors' samples. CDR3s leave out the opening cysteine and the closing phenylalanine or tryptophan. Size values are once, few and many counts, or a class for expanded clones, and some rows have none.

j_call: TRBJ2-5; v_call: TRBV7-7; clone_size: many; cdr3_aa: ASSLGGLAFQETQY
j_call: TRBJ1-1; v_call: TRBV30; clone_size: few; cdr3_aa: AWRQGWDTEAF
j_call: TRBJ2-7; v_call: TRBV4-2; clone_size: -; cdr3_aa: ASGFSGQAGYEQY
j_call: TRBJ2-1; v_call: TRBV19; clone_size: many; cdr3_aa: ASSLTGVGEQF
j_call: TRBJ1-4; v_call: TRBV5-1; clone_size: many; cdr3_aa: ASSLGQGTATNEKLF
j_call: TRBJ1-1; v_call: TRBV29-1; clone_size: many; cdr3_aa: SVEINTEAF
j_call: TRBJ2-1; v_call: TRBV29-1; clone_size: many; cdr3_aa: SVEGTGTSGKKL
j_call: TRBJ2-1; v_call: TRBV5-1; clone_size: many; cdr3_aa: ASSSGHLQANEQF
j_call: TRBJ1-3; v_call: TRBV21-1; clone_size: few; cdr3_aa: ASREGQPGNTIY
j_call: TRBJ1-1; v_call: TRBV5-5; clone_size: -; cdr3_aa: ASSFVTGTTNTEAF
j_call: TRBJ2-7; v_call: TRBV5-4; clone_size: -; cdr3_aa: ASSAGLNSYEQY